This paragraph reports one TCR beta chain. The target antigen is unknown. The data were obtained in a study of cytomegalovirus exposure and HLA in healthy donors. All the people who gave samples were healthy bone marrow donors. Study-wide results and limits: Among donors in an Asian-associated ancestry cluster, a later analysis reportedly found fewer N-insertions than the roughly 700-donor mean. In an earlier analysis, most TCR beta V segments were productive about 87% or about 30% of the time.

V dropped 1 base and J dropped 4 bases, with 13 bases sitting between them. The CDR3 consists of 15 residues. Germline V gene sequence: CDR1 KGHSH, CDR2 LQKENI. The PCR had 60 Vbeta and 13 Jbeta primers. Original processing methods: Some 9.9 million shared chains were among around 80 million unique TCR beta chains counted in a later analysis. Using immunoSEQ multiplex PCR, the repertoire was profiled, and TCRdb retains in-frame clones only, with some absent. V and J calls and clone size are copied from that table; D and trimming were computed from the DNA. The profile covers 150,000 to 180,000 clones, with over 70% appearing a single time and around 1.9% taken by the ten largest.

This clonotype was obtained from a man aged 25 to 40 in good health and CMV-seronegative. Sequencing was carried out using PBMCs. The rearrangement uses TRBV18 and TRBJ1-2; possible D gene TRBD1, 6 bases. CDR3 nucleotides: TGTGCCAGCTCACCACGTGGAGGACAGATCTATGGCTACACCTTC. This translates into CASSPRGGQIYGYTF.